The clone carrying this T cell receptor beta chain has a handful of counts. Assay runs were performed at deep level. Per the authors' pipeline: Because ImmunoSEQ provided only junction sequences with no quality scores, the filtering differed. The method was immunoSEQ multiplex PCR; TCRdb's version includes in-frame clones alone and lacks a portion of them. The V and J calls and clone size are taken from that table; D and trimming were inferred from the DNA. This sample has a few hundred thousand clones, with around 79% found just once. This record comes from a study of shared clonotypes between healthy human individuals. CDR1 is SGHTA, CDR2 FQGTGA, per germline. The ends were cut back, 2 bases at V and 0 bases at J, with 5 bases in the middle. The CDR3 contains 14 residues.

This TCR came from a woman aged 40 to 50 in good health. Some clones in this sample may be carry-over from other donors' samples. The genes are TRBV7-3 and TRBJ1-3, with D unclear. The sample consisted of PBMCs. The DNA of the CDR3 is TGTGCCAGCAGCTTAGACCCCTCTGGAAACACCATATATTTT. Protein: CASSLDPSGNTIYF.